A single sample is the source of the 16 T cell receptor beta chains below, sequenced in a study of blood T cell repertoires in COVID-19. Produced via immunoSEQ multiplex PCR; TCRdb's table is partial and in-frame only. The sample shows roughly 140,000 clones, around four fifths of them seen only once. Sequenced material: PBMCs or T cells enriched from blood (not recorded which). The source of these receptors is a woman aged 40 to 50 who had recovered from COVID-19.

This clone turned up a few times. The chain's CDR3 is CAWSVDSLNTEAFF. The CDR3 DNA reads as TGTGCCTGGAGTGTAGACAGTTTGAACACTGAAGCTTTCTTT. The rearrangement joins TRBV30 to TRBJ1-1; perhaps TRBD1 as D (5 bases). This CDR3 region has 14 residues. V was pared by 0 bases and J by 0 bases, with 8 bases between. Germline assignment: CDR1 GTSNPN and CDR2 SVGIG (reference sequence).

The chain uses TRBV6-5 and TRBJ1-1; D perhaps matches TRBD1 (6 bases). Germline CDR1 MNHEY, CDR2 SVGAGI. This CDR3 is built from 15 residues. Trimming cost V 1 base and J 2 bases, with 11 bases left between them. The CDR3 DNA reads TGTGCCAGCAGTTACTACGACAGGCCTAACACTGAAGCTTTCTTT. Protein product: CASSYYDRPNTEAFF.

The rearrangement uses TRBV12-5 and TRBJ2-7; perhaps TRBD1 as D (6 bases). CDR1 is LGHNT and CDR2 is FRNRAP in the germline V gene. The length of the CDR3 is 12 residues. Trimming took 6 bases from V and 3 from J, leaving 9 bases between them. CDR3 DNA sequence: TGTGCTAGTGGACTGGACAGCTACGAGCAGTACTTC. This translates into CASGLDSYEQYF.

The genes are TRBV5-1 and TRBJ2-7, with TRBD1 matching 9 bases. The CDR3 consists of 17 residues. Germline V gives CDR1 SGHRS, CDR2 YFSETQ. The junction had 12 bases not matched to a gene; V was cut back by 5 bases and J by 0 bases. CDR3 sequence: CASRPSGTGTFSYEQYF. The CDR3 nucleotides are TGCGCCAGCAGACCGTCCGGGACAGGGACCTTCTCCTACGAGCAGTACTTC.

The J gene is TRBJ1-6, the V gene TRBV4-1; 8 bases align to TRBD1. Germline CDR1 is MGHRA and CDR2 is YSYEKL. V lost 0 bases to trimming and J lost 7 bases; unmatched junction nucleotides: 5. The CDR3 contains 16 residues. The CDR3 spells CASSQDARGPNSPLHF. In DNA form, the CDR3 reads TGCGCCAGCAGCCAAGACGCCAGGGGGCCCAATTCACCCCTCCACTTT.

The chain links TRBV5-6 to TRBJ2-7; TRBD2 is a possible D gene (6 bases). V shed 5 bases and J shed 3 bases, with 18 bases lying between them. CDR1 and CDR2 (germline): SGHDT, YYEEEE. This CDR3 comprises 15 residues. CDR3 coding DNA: TGTGCCAGCAGTCGAGGACGGGGGTACCTCTACGAGCAGTACTTC. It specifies CASSRGRGYLYEQYF.

The chain's CDR3 is CASSLGTATYEQYF. For the CDR3, the DNA is TGTGCCAGCAGTTTAGGGACAGCCACCTACGAGCAGTACTTC. This sequence joins TRBV27 and TRBJ2-7, with TRBD1 matching 7 bases. CDR1 MNHEY and CDR2 SMNVEV come from the germline V gene (reference sequence). The CDR3 has 14 amino acids. The V segment lost 2 bases and the J segment 2 bases; nucleotides outside the gene matches: 3.

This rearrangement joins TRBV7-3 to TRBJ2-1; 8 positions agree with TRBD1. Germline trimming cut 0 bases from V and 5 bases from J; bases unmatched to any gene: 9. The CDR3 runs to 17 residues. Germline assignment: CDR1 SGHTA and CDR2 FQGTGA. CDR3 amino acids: CASSLTMGQGANNEQFF. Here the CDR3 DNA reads TGTGCCAGCAGCTTAACAATGGGGCAGGGGGCTAACAATGAGCAGTTCTTC.

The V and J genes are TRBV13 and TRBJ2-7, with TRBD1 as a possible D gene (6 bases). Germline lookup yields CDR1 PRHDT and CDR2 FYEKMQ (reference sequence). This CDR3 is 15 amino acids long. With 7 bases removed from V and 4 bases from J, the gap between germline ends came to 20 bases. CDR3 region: CASISRGEMSYEQYF. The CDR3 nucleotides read TGTGCCAGCATTAGCAGGGGCGAGATGTCGTACGAGCAGTACTTC.

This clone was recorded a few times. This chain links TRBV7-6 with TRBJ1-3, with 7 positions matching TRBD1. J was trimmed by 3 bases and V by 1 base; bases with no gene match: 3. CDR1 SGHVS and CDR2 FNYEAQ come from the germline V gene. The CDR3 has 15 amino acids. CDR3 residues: CASSLVGTDGNTIYF. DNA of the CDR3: TGTGCCAGCAGCTTAGTTGGGACAGATGGAAACACCATATATTTT. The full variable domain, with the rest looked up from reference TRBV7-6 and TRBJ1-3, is GAGVSQSPRYKVTKRGQDVALRCDPISGHVSLYWYRQALGQGPEFLTYFNYEAQQDKSGLPNDRFSAERPEGSISTLTIQRTEQRDSAMYRCASSLVGTDGNTIYFGEGSWLTVV.

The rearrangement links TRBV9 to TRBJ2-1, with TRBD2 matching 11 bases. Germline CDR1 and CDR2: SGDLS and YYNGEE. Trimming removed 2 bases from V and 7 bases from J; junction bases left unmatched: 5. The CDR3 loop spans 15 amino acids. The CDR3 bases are TGTGCCAGCAGCGTTAGCGGGGGGGCTAATAATGAGCAGTTCTTC. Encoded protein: CASSVSGGANNEQFF.

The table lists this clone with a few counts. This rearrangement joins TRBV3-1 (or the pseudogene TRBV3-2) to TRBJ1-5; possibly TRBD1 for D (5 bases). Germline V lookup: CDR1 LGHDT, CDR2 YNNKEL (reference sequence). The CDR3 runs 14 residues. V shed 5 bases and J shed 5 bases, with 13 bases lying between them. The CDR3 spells CASSGPGIYQPQHF. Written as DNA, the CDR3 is TGTGCCAGCAGCGGTCCAGGGATATATCAGCCCCAGCATTTT.

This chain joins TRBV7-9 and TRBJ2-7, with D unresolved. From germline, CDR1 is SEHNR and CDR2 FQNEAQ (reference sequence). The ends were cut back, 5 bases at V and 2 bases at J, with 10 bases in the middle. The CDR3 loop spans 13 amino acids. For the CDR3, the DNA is TGTGCCAGCAGCACCGAGCCACCCTACGAGCAGTACTTC. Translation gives CASSTEPPYEQYF.

In nucleotides, the CDR3 is TGTGCCAGCAGCCCACTTTTGCGGGGCCCTCAAGAGACCCAGTACTTC. Protein: CASSPLLRGPQETQYF. J is TRBJ2-5 and V is TRBV7-9, with a possible D match to TRBD2 (6 bases). Germline lookup yields CDR1 SEHNR and CDR2 FQNEAQ (reference sequence). Trimming pared 5 bases from V and 2 bases from J, leaving 18 bases between. This CDR3 spans 16 amino acids.

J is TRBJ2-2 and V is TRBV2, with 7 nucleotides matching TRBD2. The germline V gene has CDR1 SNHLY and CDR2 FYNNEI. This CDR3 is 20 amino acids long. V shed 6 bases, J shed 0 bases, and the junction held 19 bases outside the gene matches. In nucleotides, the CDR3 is TGTGCCAGCAGCCCCCCCTCGGGGGGACTATTCGGGCCGAACACCGGGGAGCTGTTTTTT. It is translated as CASSPPSGGLFGPNTGELFF.

The CDR3 bases are TGTGCCAGCAGTTTCGACAGAACTAATGAAAAACTGTTTTTT. It is translated as CASSFDRTNEKLFF. The genes are TRBV27 and TRBJ1-4, with D tentatively TRBD1 (5 bases). Trimming cost V 3 bases and J 1 base, with 6 bases left between them. The CDR3 sequence is 14 residues long. Germline CDR1 reads MNHEY; CDR2 reads SMNVEV (reference sequence).